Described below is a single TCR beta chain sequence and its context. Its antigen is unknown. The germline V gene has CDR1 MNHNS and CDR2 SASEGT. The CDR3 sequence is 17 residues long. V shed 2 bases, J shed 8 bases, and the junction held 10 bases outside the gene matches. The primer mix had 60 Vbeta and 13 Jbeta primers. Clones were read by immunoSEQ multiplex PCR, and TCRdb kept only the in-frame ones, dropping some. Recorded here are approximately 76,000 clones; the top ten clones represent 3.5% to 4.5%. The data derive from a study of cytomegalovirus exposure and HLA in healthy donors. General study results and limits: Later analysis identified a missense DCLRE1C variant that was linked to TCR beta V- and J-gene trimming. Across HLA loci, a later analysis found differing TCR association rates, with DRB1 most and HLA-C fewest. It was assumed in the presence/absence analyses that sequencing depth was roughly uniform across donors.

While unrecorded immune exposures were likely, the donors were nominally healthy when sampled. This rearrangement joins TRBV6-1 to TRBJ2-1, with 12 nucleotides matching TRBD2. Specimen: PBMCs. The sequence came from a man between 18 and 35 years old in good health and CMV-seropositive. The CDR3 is CASSESPSGGAGHEQFF. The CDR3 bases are TGTGCCAGCAGTGAAAGTCCTAGCGGGGGGGCCGGCCATGAGCAGTTCTTC.